The 8 T cell receptor beta chains listed next were all sequenced from one sample in a study of shared clonotypes between healthy human individuals. Produced via immunoSEQ multiplex PCR; TCRdb's table is partial and in-frame only. The sample lists millions of clones, over 85% occurring once. Sequencing used naive CD4+ T cells sorted from blood. Subset defined: CD45RA+ positively selected. These receptors were taken from a man aged 18 to 30 in good health.

CDR3 sequence (DNA): TGTGCCAGCTCACCGATTCCGGGACAGGGCTACACCTTC. This gives the protein CASSPIPGQGYTF. This chain links TRBV18 with TRBJ1-2; 7 bases line up with TRBD1. There are 13 residues in the CDR3. CDR1 and CDR2 (germline): KGHSH, LQKENI. V shed 3 bases and J 8 bases; nucleotides not matched to a gene: 6.

Of note for this clone: The sample carries other DNA sequences with the same CDR3. The chain carries TRBV6-1 and TRBJ1-2; 8 positions match TRBD1. Trimming at V came to 4 bases and at J to 5 bases, leaving 3 bases not matched to a gene. This CDR3 comprises 13 residues. In germline, CDR1 is MNHNS, CDR2 SASEGT. CDR3 nucleotides: TGTGCCAGCAGTGGGACAGGGCTTTATGGCTACACCTTC. Translation gives CASSGTGLYGYTF.

The chain employs TRBV5-6 and TRBJ1-3; unclear D gene. This CDR3 contains 13 residues. Per germline, CDR1 SGHDT and CDR2 YYEEEE. The V end was cut by 6 bases, the J end by 8 bases, with 15 bases between. CDR3 coding DNA: TGTGCCAGCACCCGGAGTTTATTAGACACCATATATTTT. It is translated as CASTRSLLDTIYF.

V gene TRBV12-5 combines with J gene TRBJ2-1; TRBD2 matches at 16 bases. The CDR3 has 15 amino acids. CDR1 is LGHNT, CDR2 FRNRAP, per germline. V was clipped by 3 bases and J by 8 bases; unmatched bases: 1. In DNA form, the CDR3 reads TGTGCTAGTGGTTTTGGGACTAGCGGGGGGGATGAGCAGTTCTTC. Translation gives CASGFGTSGGDEQFF.

The chain employs TRBV7-3 and TRBJ1-6; D perhaps matches TRBD1 (5 bases). The CDR3 is 14 residues long. Per the germline V gene, CDR1 is SGHTA and CDR2 is FQGTGA. V lost 6 bases to trimming and J lost 9 bases, with 15 bases between them. The CDR3, as DNA: TGTGCCAGCAGTCCCGGGGCACCCACTTCACCCCTCCACTTT. Protein: CASSPGAPTSPLHF.

The rearrangement links TRBV19 to TRBJ2-3; no reliable D call. The CDR3 has 15 residues. The germline CDR1 and CDR2 sequences are LNHDA and SQIVND (reference sequence). The V gene lost 6 bases and the J gene lost 3 bases, with 16 bases spanning the gap. This chain's CDR3 is CASSQTDLGTDTQYF. CDR3 DNA sequence: TGTGCCAGTAGCCAGACGGACCTGGGAACAGATACGCAGTATTTT.

The V gene is TRBV6-1, the J gene TRBJ2-7; 9 bases are shared with TRBD2. The CDR3 covers 13 residues. V dropped 7 bases and J dropped 3; count of bases not matched to a gene: 4. Germline loops: CDR1 MNHNS, CDR2 SASEGT. CDR3 protein: CASKASGVYEQYF. The CDR3 nucleotides read TGTGCCAGCAAGGCTAGCGGGGTCTACGAGCAGTACTTC.

This clone has only one observation. The chain links TRBV5-5 to TRBJ2-5; no clear D. V lost 2 bases and J lost 4, with 6 bases in between. The germline V gene has CDR1 SGHKS and CDR2 YYEKEE (reference sequence). The CDR3 loop spans 12 amino acids. CDR3 in amino acids: CASSFLRETQYF. DNA for the CDR3: TGTGCCAGCAGCTTCCTTCGAGAGACCCAGTACTTC.